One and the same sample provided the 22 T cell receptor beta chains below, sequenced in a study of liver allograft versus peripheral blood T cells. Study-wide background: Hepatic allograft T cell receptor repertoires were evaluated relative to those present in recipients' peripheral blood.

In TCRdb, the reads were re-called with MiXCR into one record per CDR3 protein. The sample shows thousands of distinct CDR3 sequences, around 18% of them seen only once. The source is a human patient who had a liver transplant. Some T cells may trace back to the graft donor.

The CDR3 is CASSSQGWDTEAFF. CDR3 nucleotides: TGTGCCAGCAGCTCACAGGGTTGGGACACTGAAGCTTTCTTT. The chain uses TRBV9 and TRBJ1-1, with TRBD1 as a possible D gene (6 bases). V lost 4 bases and J 3 bases, leaving 13 bases between the germline ends. The V gene's germline CDR1 is SGDLS and CDR2 YYNGEE. This CDR3 has 14 residues.

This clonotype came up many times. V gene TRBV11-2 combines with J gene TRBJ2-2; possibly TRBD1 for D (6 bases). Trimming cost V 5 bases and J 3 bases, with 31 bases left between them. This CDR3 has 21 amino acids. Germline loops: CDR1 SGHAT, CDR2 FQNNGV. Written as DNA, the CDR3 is TGTGCCAGCAGCCAACGAACTTGGGGGCGGAGTAGGGCGGTGCACACCGGGGAGCTGTTTTTT. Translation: CASSQRTWGRSRAVHTGELFF.

CDR3 coding DNA: TGCAGTGCTAGATATTTATTCGGATCCTCTGGAAACACCATATATTTT. As protein: CSARYLFGSSGNTIYF. The chain has TRBV20-1 and TRBJ1-3; no reliable D call. Per the germline V gene, CDR1 is DFQATT and CDR2 is SNEGSKA (reference sequence). CDR3 length equals 16 residues. Trimming stripped 2 bases from V and 0 bases from J, with 14 bases between.

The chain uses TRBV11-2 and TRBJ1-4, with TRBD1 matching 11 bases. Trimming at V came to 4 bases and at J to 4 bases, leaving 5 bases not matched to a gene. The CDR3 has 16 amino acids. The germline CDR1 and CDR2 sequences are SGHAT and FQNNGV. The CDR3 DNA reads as TGTGCCAGCAGCTCCAGGACAGGGGGCATTAATGAAAAACTGTTTTTT. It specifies CASSSRTGGINEKLFF. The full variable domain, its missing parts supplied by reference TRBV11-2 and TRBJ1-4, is EAGVAQSPRYKIIEKRQSVAFWCNPISGHATLYWYQQILGQGPKLLIQFQNNGVVDDSQLPKDRFSAERLKGVDSTLKIQPAKLEDSAVYLCASSSRTGGINEKLFFGSGTQLSVL.

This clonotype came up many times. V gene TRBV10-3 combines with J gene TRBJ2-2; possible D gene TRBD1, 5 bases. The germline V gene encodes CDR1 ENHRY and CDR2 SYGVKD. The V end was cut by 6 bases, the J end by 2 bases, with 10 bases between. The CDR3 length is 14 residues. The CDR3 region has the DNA TGTGCCATCAGGGCGGACACTAACACCGGGGAGCTGTTTTTT. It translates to CAIRADTNTGELFF.

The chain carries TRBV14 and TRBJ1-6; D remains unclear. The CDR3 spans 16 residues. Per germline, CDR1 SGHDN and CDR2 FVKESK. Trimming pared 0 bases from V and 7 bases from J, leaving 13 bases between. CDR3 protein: CASSQDWGMGNSPLHF. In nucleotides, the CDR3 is TGTGCCAGCAGCCAAGACTGGGGTATGGGCAATTCACCCCTCCACTTT.

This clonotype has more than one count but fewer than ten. The CDR3 protein is CSAPRGTPGVEDTQYF. In nucleotides, the CDR3 is TGCAGTGCCCCTCGGGGCACTCCGGGAGTTGAAGATACGCAGTATTTT. This chain links TRBV20-1 with TRBJ2-3, with D perhaps TRBD2 (6 bases). CDR3 size: 16 residues. Trimming left V 6 bases short and J 5 bases short, with 24 bases between. Germline assignment: CDR1 DFQATT and CDR2 SNEGSKA (reference sequence).

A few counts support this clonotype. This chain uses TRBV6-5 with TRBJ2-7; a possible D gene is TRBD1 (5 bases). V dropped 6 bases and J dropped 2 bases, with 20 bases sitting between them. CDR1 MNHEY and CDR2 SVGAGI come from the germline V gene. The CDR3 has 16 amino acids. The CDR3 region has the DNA TGTGCCAGCAGAACCACCCAGGGTAAGCAGGCCTACGAGCAGTACTTC. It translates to CASRTTQGKQAYEQYF.

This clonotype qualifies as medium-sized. The CDR3 sequence: CSVVLGLAANTQETQYF. The CDR3, as DNA: TGCAGCGTTGTTCTGGGACTAGCGGCCAACACCCAAGAGACCCAGTACTTC. The J gene is TRBJ2-5, the V gene TRBV29-1; 11 positions match TRBD2. Per the germline V gene, CDR1 is SQVTM and CDR2 is ANQGSEA. V lost 4 bases and J lost 1; bases outside the gene matches: 11. This CDR3 is built from 17 residues.

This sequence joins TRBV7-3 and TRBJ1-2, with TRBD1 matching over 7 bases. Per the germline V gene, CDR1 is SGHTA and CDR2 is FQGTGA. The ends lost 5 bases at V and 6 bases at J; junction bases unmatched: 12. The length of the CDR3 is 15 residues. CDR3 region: CASSLRTGTEDGYTF. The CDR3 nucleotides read TGTGCCAGCAGCCTCCGGACCGGGACAGAAGATGGCTACACCTTC.

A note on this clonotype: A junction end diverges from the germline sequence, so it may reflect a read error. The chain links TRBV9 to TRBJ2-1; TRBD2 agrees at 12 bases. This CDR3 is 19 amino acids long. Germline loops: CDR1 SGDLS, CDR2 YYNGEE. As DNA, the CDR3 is TGTGCCAGCAGCGTAGGACTAGCGGGAGAGTTCTACTCCGACAATGAGCAGTTCTTC. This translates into CASSVGLAGEFYSDNEQFF.

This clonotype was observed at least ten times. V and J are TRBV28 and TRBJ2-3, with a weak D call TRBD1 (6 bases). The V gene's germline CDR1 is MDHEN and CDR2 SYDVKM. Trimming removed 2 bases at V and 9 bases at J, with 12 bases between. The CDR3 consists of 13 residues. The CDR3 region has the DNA TGTGCCAGCAGTTTAGGGGCACAGGGAACGCAGTATTTT. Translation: CASSLGAQGTQYF.

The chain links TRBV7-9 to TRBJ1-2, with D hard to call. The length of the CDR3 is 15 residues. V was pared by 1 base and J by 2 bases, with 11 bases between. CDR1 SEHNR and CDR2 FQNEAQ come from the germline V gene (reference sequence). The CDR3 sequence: CASSLGQGRNYGYTF. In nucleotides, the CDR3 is TGTGCCAGCAGCTTAGGCCAAGGCAGAAACTATGGCTACACCTTC.

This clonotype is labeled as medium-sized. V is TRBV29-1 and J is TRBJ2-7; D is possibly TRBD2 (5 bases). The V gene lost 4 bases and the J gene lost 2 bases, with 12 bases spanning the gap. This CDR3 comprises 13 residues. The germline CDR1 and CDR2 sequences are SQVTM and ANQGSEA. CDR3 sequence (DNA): TGCAGCGTTGCGGGGAGTGTAACCTACGAGCAGTACTTC. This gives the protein CSVAGSVTYEQYF.

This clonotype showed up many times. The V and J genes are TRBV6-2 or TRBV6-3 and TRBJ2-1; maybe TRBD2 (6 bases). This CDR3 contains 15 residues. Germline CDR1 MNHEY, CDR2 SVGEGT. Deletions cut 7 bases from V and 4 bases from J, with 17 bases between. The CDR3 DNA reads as TGTGCCAGCACCCGCGGTGGGACTGGATACAATGAGCAGTTCTTC. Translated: CASTRGGTGYNEQFF.

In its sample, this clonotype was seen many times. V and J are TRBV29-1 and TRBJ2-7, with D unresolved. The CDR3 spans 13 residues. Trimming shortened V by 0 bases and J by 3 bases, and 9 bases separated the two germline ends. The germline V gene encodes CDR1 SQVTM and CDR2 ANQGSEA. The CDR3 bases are TGCAGCGTTGAAGAAGCGCCAGGCTACGAGCAGTACTTC. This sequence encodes CSVEEAPGYEQYF.

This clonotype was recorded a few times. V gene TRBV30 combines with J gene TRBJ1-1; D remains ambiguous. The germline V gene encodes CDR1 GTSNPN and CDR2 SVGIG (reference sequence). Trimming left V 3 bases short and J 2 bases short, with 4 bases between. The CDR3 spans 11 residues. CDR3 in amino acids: CAWSRNTEAFF. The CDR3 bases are TGTGCCTGGAGCCGAAACACTGAAGCTTTCTTT.

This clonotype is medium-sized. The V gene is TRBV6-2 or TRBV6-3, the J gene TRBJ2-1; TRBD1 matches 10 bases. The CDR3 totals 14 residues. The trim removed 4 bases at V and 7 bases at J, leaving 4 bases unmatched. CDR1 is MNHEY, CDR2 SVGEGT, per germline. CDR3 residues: CASSSGQGWNEQFF. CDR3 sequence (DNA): TGTGCCAGCAGTTCGGGACAGGGGTGGAATGAGCAGTTCTTC.

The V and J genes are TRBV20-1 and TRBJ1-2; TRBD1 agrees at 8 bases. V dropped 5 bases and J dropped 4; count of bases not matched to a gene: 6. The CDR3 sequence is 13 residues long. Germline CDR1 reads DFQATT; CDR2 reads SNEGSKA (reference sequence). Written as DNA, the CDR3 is TGCAGTGCTCGACAGGGGATTAGCTATGGCTACACCTTC. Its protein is CSARQGISYGYTF.

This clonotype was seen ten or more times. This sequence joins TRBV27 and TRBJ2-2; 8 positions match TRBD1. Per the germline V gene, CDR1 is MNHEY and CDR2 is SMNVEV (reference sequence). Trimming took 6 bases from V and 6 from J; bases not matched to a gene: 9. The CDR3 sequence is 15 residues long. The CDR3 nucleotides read TGTGCCAGCAGGTCAGGGGGCGCTTGGTCCGGGGAGCTGTTTTTT. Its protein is CASRSGGAWSGELFF.

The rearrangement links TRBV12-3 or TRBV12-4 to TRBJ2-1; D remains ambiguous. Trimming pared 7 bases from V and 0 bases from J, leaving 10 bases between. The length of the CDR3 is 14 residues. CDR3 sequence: CASISTRSYNEQFF. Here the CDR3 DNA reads TGTGCCAGCATTTCTACTCGCTCCTACAATGAGCAGTTCTTC.

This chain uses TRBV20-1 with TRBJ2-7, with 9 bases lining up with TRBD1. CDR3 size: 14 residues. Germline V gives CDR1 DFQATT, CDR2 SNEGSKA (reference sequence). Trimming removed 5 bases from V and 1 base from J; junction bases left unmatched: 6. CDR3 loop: CSAGGDRDSYEQYF. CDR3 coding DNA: TGCAGTGCTGGAGGGGACAGGGATTCCTACGAGCAGTACTTC.